The present entry profiles one TCR beta chain with its context. This receptor's antigen is unknown. Qualities for individual bases were not recorded, and no much larger clone is one base off. The CDR1 and CDR2 encoded by the germline V gene are MNHNS and SASEGT. Ends trimmed: V by 2 bases, J by 10 bases; bases unmatched to a gene: 7. From the cysteine through the phenylalanine, the CDR3 covers 14 amino acids. Only the CDR3 region is kept as DNA, spanning 42 bases read in frame from base 1. TCRbeta CDR3 regions were amplified from genomic DNA using the immunoSEQ Assay, a bias-controlled multiplex PCR. The original methods were these. The number of nucleated cells in each sample was estimated from the amplification of reference gene primers within the assay. Sequence reads were collapsed and filtered to measure the absolute abundance of every unique TCRbeta CDR3 rearrangement. For each sample, productive Simpson clonality was calculated by taking the square root of Simpson's diversity index across productive rearrangements. TCRdb re-hosts the immuneACCESS table, in-frame sequences only. Its copies lack some clones; in the studies checked, an unresolved V gene accounts for under half of them, and the cause for the rest is not known. V, J and clone size derive from that table, while D and trimming were established from the DNA sequence. The sample contains some 20,000 clones, around 91% of them found a single time. About 7.7% of the sample is taken by the ten largest.

These data originate in a study of blood T cell repertoires in COVID-19 (TCRdb year 2020). Describing the broader study: Collaborator samples came from the United States, Italy and Spain and covered acute and convalescent phases of COVID-19. The prospective study material was composed of cDNA or gDNA derived from T cells, B-cell-depleted T cells, or PBMCs. The dataset comprised deeply sampled blood TCRbeta repertoires from subjects exposed to, actively infected with, or recovered from COVID-19. The repertoires were released in a freely available public database intended as a resource for research on the immune response to SARS-CoV-2. The samples were drawn from two sources: the first 160 participants of the ongoing ImmuneRACE study, and 1,000 to 1,500 subjects contributed by 6 global collaborators. The sample metadata nearly always contained a de-identified subject ID, COVID-19 status, age in years and sex. Where available, HLA class I and class II types were obtained from metadata supplied by the sample provider rather than from assay-based typing.

Each collaborating institution followed its own protocols to collect whole blood in K2EDTA tubes. For TCRbeta analysis, collaborators shipped samples as frozen whole blood, isolated PBMCs, or DNA extracted from either of those sample types. Summary of the overall study and its limitations: How much clinical and demographic metadata was included differed by source and by participant, and the metadata was provided uncurated.

The source material was peripheral blood. The rearranged segments are TRBV6-1 and TRBJ1-3, and TRBD1 matches 8 of the central bases. The TCR was taken from a human donor in a cohort sampled during active COVID-19. The CDR3 sequence is CASSEFGRQGTIYF. The DNA sequence is TGTGCCAGCAGTGAATTCGGGAGACAGGGGACCATATATTTT.